This TCR beta chain was sequenced for a study of T cells after yellow fever vaccination. The study's findings and limits: Weaker overall was a secondary response that nonetheless peaked faster, on day 5 versus 15.

Germline CDR1 and CDR2: KGHDR and SFDVKD. The CDR3 spans 17 residues. J lost 4 bases, V lost 3 bases, and 7 bases had no gene match. As for this clonotype: The antigen remains undetermined.

5'RACE template switching added a universal primer site and UMIs to TCR cDNA. Via MiXCR, TCRdb re-called the 5' RACE reads, giving one row per CDR3 protein. The sample holds about 340,000 distinct CDR3 sequences; 8.7% are singletons and the top ten take about a sixth. The chain employs TRBV24-1 and TRBJ2-3, with 12 nucleotides matching TRBD1. The TCR originated in a man aged 18 to 30 who received the YFV17D yellow fever vaccine. Material: PBMCs, obtained on the day of the first yellow fever vaccination. CDR3 residues: CATSDIAGTGGADTQYF. CDR3 DNA: TGTGCCACCAGTGATATTGCCGGGACAGGGGGCGCAGATACGCAGTATTTT.